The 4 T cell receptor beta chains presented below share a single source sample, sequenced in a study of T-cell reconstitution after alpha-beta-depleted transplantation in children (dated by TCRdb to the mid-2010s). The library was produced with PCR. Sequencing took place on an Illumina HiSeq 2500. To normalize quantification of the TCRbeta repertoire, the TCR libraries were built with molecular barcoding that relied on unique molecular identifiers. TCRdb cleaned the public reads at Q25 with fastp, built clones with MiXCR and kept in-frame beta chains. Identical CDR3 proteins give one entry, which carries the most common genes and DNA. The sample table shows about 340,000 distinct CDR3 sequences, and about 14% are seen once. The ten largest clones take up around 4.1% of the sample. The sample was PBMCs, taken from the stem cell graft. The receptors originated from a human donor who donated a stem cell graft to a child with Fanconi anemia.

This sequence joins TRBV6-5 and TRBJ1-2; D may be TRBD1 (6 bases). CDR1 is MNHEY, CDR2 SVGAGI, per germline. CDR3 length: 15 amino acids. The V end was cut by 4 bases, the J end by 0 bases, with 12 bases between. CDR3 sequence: CASSLGYRANYGYTF. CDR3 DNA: TGTGCCAGCAGTTTAGGTTACAGGGCTAACTATGGCTACACCTTC.

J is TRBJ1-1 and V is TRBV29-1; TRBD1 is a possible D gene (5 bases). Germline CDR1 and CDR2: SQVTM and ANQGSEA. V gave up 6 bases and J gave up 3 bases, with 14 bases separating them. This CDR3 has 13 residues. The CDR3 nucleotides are TGCAGCGTCGAGGGACTGCCCGACACTGAAGCTTTCTTT. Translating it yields CSVEGLPDTEAFF.

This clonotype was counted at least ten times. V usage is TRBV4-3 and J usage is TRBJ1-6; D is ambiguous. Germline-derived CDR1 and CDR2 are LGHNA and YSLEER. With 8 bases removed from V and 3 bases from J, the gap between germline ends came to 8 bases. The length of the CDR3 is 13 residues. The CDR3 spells CASQRVYNSPLHF. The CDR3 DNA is TGCGCCAGCCAAAGGGTCTATAATTCACCCCTCCACTTT.

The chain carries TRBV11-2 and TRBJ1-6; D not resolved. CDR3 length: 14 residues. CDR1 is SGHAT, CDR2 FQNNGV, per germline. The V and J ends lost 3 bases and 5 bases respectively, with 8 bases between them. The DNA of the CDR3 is TGTGCCAGCAGCTTTTCGAGTAATAATTCACCCCTCCACTTT. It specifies CASSFSSNNSPLHF.